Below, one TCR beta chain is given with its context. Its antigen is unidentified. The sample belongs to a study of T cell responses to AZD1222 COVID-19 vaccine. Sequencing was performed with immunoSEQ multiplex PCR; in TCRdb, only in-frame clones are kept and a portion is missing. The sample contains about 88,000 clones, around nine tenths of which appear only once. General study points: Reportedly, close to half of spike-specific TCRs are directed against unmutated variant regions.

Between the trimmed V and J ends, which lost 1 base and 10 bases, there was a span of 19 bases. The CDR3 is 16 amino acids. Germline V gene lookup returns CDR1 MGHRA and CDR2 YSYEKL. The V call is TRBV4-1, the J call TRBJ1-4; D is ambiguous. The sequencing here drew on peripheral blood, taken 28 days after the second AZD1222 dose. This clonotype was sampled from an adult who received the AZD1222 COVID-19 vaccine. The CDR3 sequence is CASSQGPTKTSGKLFF. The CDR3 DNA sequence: TGCGCCAGCAGCCAAGGACCGACAAAGACCTCTGGAAAACTGTTTTTT.